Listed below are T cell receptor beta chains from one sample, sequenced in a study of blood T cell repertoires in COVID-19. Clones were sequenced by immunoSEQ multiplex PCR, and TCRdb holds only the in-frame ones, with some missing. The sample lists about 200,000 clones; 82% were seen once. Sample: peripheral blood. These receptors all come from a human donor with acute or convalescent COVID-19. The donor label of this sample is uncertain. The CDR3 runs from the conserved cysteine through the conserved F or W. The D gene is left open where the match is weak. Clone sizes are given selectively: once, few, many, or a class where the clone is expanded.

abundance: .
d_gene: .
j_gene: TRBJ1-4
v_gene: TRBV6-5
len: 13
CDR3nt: TGTGCCAGCAGTTACGCGTATAATGAAAAACTGTTTTTT
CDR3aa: CASSYAYNEKLFF

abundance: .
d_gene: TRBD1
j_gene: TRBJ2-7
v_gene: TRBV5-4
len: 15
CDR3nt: TGTGCCAGCAGCGCGATGGGGACAGTCGCCTACGAGCAGTACTTC
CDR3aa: CASSAMGTVAYEQYF

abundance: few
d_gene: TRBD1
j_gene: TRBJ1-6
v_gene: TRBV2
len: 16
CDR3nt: TGTGCCAGCACCTCCGGGACAGGGTTTCCTAATTCACCCCTCCACTTT
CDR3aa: CASTSGTGFPNSPLHF

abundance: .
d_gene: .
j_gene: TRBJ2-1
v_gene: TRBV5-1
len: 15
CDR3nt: TGCGCCAGCAGCTTCGGACAGATTTATGTCAATGAGCAGTTCTTC
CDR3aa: CASSFGQIYVNEQFF

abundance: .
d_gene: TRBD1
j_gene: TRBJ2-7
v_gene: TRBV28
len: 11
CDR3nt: TGTGCCAGCAGTAACAGGGGCGAGCAGTACTTC
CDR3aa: CASSNRGEQYF

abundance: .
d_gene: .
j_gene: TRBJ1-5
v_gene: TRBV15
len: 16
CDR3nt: TGTGCCACCAGCAGAAAAAGTCCCTCGTCGGGTCAGCCCCAGCATTTT
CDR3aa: CATSRKSPSSGQPQHF

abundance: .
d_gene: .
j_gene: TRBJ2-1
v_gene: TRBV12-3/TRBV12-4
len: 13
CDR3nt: TGTGCCAGCAGTTTTGGGAGGTTAGGTGAGCAGTTCTTC
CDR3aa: CASSFGRLGEQFF

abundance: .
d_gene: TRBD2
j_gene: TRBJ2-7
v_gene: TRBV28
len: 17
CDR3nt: TGTGCCAGCAGTTTATCCCCCGGGGGGGGAAGGGGCTACGAGCAGTACTTC
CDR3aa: CASSLSPGGGRGYEQYF

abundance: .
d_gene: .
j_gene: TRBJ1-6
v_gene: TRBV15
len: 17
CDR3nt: TGTGCCACCCGCGCCCTCGACAGGAGCTCCTATAATTCACCCCTCCACTTT
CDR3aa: CATRALDRSSYNSPLHF

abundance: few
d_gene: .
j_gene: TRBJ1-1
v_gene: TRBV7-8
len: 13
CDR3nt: TGTGCCAGCAGCTTACGGGGGAACACTGAAGCTTTCTTT
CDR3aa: CASSLRGNTEAFF

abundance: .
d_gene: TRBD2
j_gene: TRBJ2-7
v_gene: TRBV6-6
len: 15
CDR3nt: TGTGCCAGCAGTTCATCGAGGGCGGGGGTATACGAGCAGTACTTC
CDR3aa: CASSSSRAGVYEQYF

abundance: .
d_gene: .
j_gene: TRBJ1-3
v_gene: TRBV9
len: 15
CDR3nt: TGTGCCAGCAGCGTAGGACAGAGCTCTGGAAACACCATATATTTT
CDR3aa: CASSVGQSSGNTIYF

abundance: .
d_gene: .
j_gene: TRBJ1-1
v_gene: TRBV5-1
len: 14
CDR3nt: TGCGCCAGCAGCTTGGACAGCATGAACACTGAAGCTTTCTTT
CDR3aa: CASSLDSMNTEAFF

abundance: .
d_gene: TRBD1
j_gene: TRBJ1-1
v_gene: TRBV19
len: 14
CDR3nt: TGTGCCAGTAGTCCCTCAGACAGGGCCACTGAAGCTTTCTTT
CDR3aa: CASSPSDRATEAFF

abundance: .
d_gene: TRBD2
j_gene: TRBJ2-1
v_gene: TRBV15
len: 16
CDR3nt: TGTGCCACCAGCACCTCTGGGAGGGTTTCCTACAATGAGCAGTTCTTC
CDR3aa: CATSTSGRVSYNEQFF

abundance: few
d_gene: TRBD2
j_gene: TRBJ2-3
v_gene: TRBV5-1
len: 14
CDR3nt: TGCGCCAGCAGCAGTAGCGGGAGCGCAGATACGCAGTATTTT
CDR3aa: CASSSSGSADTQYF

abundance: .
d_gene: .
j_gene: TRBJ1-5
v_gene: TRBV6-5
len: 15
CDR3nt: TGTGCCAGCAGTTACCCACCTACAGGGAATCAGCCCCAGCATTTT
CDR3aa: CASSYPPTGNQPQHF

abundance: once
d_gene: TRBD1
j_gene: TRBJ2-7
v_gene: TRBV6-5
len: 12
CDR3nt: TGTGCCAGCAGTAGGACAGGCTACGAGCAGTACTTC
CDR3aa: CASSRTGYEQYF

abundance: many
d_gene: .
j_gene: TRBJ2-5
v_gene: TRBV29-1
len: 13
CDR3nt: TGCAGCGTTGAAGGGACAGTCCAAGAGACCCAGTACTTC
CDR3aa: CSVEGTVQETQYF

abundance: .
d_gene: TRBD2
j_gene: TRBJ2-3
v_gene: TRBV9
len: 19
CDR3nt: TGTGCCAGCAGCCCCTCACAGGGTTTTTTTGCGGGAGGGACAGATACGCAGTATTTT
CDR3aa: CASSPSQGFFAGGTDTQYF

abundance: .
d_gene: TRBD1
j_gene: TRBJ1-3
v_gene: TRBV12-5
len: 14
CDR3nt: TGTGCTAGTGGATTGACAGGGGCTGGAAACACCATATATTTT
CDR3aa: CASGLTGAGNTIYF

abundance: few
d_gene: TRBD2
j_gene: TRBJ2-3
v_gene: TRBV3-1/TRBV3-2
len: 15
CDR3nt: TGTGCCAGCAGCTGGGGACTAAAAGGCACAGATACGCAGTATTTT
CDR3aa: CASSWGLKGTDTQYF

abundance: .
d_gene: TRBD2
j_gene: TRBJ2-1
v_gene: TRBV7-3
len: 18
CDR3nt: TGTGCCAGCAGCCCTTGGACTAGCGGGAGTGGTTCCTACAATGAGCAGTTCTTC
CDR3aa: CASSPWTSGSGSYNEQFF

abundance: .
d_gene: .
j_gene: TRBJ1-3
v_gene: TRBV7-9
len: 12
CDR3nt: TGTGCCAGCAGCTTACAAGGAAACACCATATATTTT
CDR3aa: CASSLQGNTIYF

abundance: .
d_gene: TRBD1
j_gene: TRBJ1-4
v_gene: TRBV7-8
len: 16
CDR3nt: TGTGCCAGCAGCGCCCCCACCGGGACAGGGCGGGAAAAACTGTTTTTT
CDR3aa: CASSAPTGTGREKLFF

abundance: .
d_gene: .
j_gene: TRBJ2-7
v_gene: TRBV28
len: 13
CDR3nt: TGTGCCAGCAGGAGCACCTACTCCTACGAGCAGTACTTC
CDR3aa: CASRSTYSYEQYF

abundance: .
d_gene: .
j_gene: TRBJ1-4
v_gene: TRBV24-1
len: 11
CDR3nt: TGTGCCACCACCAGTAATGAAAAACTGTTTTTT
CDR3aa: CATTSNEKLFF

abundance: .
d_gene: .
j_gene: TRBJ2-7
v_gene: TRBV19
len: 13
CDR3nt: TGTGCCAGTAGTATAGGGCGGGGCTCCGAGCAGTACTTC
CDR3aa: CASSIGRGSEQYF

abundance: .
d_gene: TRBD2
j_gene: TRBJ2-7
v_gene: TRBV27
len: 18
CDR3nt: TGTGCCAGCAGTCCCACCGGGACTAGCGGGATAGGGTATCACGAGCAGTACTTC
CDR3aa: CASSPTGTSGIGYHEQYF

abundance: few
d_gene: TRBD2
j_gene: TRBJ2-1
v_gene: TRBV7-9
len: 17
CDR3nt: TGTGCCAGCAGCTTAGAAGGCGGACTAGCGGGAGCCAATGAGCAGTTCTTC
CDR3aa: CASSLEGGLAGANEQFF

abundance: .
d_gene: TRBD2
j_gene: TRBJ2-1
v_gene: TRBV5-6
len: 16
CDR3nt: TGTGCCAGCAGCTTGGCCAGCGGGAGTCGCAACAATGAGCAGTTCTTC
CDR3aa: CASSLASGSRNNEQFF

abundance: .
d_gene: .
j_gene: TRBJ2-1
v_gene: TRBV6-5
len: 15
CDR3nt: TGTGCCAGCAGCCCCCGGGACTCGCCCGGCAATGAGCAGTTCTTC
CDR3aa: CASSPRDSPGNEQFF